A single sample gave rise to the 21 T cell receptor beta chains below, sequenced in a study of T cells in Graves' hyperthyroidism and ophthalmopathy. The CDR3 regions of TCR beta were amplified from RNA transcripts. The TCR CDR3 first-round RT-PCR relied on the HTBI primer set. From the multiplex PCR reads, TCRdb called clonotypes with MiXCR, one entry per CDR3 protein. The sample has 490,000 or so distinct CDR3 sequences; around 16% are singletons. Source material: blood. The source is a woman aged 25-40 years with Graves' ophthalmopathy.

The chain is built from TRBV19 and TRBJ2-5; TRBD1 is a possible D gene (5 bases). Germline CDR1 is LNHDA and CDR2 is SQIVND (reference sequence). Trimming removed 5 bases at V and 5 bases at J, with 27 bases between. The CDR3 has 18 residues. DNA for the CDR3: TGTGCCAGTAGTCTAGGGGAACCTAAAGGGGCGCTAAGGGAGACCCAGTACTTC. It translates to CASSLGEPKGALRETQYF.

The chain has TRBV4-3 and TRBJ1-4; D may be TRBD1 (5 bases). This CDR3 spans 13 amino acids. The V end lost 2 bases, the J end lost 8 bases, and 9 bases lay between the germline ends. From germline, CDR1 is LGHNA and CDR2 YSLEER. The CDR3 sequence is CASSQRGIEKLFF. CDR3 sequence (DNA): TGCGCCAGCAGCCAACGGGGCATAGAAAAACTGTTTTTT.

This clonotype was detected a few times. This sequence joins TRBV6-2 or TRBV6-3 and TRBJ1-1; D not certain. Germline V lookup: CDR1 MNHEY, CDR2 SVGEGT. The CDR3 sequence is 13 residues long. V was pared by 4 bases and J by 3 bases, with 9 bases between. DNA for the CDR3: TGTGCCAGCAGTTGGGGAGGTCACACTGAAGCTTTCTTT. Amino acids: CASSWGGHTEAFF.

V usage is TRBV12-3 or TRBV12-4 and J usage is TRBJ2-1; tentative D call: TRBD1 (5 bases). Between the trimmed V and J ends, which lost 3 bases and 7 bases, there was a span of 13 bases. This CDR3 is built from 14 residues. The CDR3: CASSFGRVRNEQFF. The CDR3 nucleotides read TGTGCCAGCAGTTTTGGCAGGGTGAGGAATGAGCAGTTCTTC.

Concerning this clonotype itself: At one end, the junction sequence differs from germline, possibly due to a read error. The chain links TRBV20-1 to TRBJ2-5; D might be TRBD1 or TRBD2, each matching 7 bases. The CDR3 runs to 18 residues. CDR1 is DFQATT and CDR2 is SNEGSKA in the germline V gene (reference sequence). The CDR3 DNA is TGCAGTGCTAGGACCTTATCAACAGGGGAGGGGGCCATGGAGACCCAGTGCTTC. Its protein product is CSARTLSTGEGAMETQCF.

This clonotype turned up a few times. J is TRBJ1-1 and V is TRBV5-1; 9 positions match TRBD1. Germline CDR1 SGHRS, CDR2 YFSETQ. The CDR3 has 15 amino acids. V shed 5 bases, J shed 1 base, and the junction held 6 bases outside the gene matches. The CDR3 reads CASRGTGGKNTEAFF. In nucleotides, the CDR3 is TGCGCCAGCAGGGGAACAGGGGGCAAGAACACTGAAGCTTTCTTT.

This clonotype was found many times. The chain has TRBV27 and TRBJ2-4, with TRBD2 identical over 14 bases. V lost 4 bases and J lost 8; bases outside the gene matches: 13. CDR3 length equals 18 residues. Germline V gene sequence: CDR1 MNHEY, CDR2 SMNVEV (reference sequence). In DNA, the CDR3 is TGTGCCAGCAGTTCCCCCGGGACTAGCGGGAGCAGGGGGGACATTCAGTACTTC. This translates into CASSSPGTSGSRGDIQYF.

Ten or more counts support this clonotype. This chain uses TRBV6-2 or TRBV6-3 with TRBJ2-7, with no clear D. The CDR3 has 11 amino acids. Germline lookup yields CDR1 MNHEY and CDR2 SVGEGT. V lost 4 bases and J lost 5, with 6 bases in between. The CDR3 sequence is CASSLSHEQYF. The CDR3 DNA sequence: TGTGCCAGCAGTTTGTCGCACGAGCAGTACTTC.

The CDR3: CASSYHGTPYEQYF. The CDR3 bases are TGTGCCAGCAGTTACCACGGGACACCCTACGAGCAGTACTTC. The chain links TRBV25-1 to TRBJ2-7; D possibly corresponds to TRBD1 (6 bases). V shed 5 bases and J shed 2 bases, with 13 bases lying between them. Germline V CDR1 and CDR2: MGHDK, SYGVNS. CDR3 size: 14 residues.

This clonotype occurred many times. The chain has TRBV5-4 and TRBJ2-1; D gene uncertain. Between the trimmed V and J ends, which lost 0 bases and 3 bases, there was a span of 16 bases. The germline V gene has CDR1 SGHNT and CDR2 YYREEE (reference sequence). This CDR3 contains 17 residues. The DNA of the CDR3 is TGTGCCAGCAGCTTGGCTCCCGGCGGCGCTAGCTACAATGAGCAGTTCTTC. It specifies CASSLAPGGASYNEQFF.

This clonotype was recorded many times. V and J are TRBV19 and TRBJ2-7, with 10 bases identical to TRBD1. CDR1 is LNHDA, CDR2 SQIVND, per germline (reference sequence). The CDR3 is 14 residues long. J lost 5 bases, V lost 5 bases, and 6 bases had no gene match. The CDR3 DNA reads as TGTGCCAGTAGTTTGGGACAGGGGTTCCACGAGCAGTACTTC. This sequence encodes CASSLGQGFHEQYF.

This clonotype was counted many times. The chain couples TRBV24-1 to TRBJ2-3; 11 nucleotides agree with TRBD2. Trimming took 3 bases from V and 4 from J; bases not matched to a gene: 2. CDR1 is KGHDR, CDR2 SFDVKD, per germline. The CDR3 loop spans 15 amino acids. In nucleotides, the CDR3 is TGTGCCACCAGTGATCTACTAGCGGGAGCAGATACGCAGTATTTT. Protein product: CATSDLLAGADTQYF.

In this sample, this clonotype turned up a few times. The CDR3 sequence: CASSSPGGAGDSEQYF. Written as DNA, the CDR3 is TGTGCCAGCAGTTCCCCCGGGGGGGCGGGAGACAGCGAGCAGTACTTC. This chain connects TRBV28 to TRBJ2-7, with 8 bases lining up with TRBD2. CDR1 is MDHEN, CDR2 SYDVKM, per germline. The V segment lost 4 bases and the J segment 6 bases; nucleotides outside the gene matches: 14. The CDR3 length is 16 residues.

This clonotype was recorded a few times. CDR3 nucleotide sequence: TGTGCCAGCAGCCTTCTCGAGTGGCAAGCTTTCTTT. Residues: CASSLLEWQAFF. V and J are TRBV7-9 and TRBJ1-1, with D hard to call. The CDR3 contains 12 residues. Germline values: CDR1 SEHNR, CDR2 FQNEAQ (reference sequence). With 5 bases removed from V and 9 bases from J, the gap between germline ends came to 13 bases.

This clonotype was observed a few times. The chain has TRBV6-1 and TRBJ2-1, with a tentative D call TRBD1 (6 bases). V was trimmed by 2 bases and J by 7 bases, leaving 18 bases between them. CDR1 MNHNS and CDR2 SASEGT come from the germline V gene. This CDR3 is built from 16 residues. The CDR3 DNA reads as TGTGCCAGCAGTGAACAGTACAGGGTGCGTTGGAATGAGCAGTTCTTC. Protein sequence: CASSEQYRVRWNEQFF.

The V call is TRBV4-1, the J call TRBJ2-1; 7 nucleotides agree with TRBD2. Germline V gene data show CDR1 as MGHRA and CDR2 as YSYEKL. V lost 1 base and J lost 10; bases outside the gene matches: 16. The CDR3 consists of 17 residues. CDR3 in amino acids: CASSQGRLGGRIGEQFF. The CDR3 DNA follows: TGCGCCAGCAGCCAAGGGAGACTAGGCGGGAGAATCGGCGAGCAGTTCTTC.

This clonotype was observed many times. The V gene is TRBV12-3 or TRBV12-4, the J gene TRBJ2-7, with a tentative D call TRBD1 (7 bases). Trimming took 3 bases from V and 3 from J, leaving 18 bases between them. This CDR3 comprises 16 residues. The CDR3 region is CASSLGGWDSNYEQYF. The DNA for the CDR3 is TGTGCCAGCAGTTTGGGGGGATGGGACAGTAACTACGAGCAGTACTTC.

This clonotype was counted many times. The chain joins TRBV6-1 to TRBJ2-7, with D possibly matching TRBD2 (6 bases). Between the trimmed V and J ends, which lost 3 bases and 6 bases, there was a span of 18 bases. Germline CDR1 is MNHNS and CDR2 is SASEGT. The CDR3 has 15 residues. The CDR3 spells CASSEDGGVWPEQYF. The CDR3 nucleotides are TGTGCCAGCAGTGAGGATGGAGGGGTTTGGCCCGAGCAGTACTTC.

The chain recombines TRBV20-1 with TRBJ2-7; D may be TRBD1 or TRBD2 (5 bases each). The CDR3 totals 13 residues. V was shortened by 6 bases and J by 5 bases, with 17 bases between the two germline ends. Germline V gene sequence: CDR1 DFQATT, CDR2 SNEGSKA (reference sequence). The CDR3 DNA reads TGCAGTGCCGGGGCCAGGCTTATCAACGAGCAGTACTTC. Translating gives CSAGARLINEQYF.

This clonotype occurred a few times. CDR3 residues: CASSLQGTNSPLHF. CDR3 bases: TGCGCCAGCAGCTTGCAGGGTACGAATTCACCCCTCCACTTT. The V call is TRBV5-1, the J call TRBJ1-6, with TRBD1 as a possible D gene (5 bases). CDR1 and CDR2 from the germline V gene are SGHRS and YFSETQ. The V end was cut by 1 base, the J end by 7 bases, with 9 bases between. The CDR3 contains 14 residues.

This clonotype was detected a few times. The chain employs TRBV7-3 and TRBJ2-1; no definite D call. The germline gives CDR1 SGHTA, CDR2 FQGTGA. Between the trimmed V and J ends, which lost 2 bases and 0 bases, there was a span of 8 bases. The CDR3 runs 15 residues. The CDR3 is CASSLGVTSYNEQFF. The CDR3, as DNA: TGTGCCAGCAGCTTAGGCGTGACCTCCTACAATGAGCAGTTCTTC.